This T cell receptor beta chain appears in the sequencing data of a study of identical twins. TCRdb passed the 5' RACE reads through MiXCR, listing each CDR3 protein once. In the table there are around 95,000 distinct CDR3 sequences, about 5.6% of which are singletons. This clonotype was found many times. This CDR3 comprises 13 residues. Germline assignment: CDR1 DFQATT and CDR2 SNEGSKA (reference sequence). V was pared by 5 bases and J by 6 bases, with 7 bases of the junction left unmatched. This chain uses TRBV20-1 with TRBJ2-7, with 10 bases aligning to TRBD2. The sequenced sample consisted of memory T cells sorted from blood. This clonotype was obtained from a woman aged 50 to 60 in good health. CDR3 sequence reads: CSADKREGGEQYF. CDR3 sequence (DNA): TGCAGTGCTGACAAGCGGGAGGGCGGCGAGCAGTACTTC.